This TCR beta chain was documented in a study of cytomegalovirus exposure and HLA in healthy donors (dated by TCRdb to the late 2010s). Context from the whole study: An earlier analysis of roughly 630 of the donors reported about 290 Gb of sequence data and 100 million to 140 million unique TCR beta sequences from 190 million or so T cells. A separate validation cohort of roughly 110 different subjects was used in addition to the approximately 640-subject first cohort. The aim of the study was to test whether cataloging public T cell receptors could identify signatures of past pathogen exposure. All discovery cohort repertoires had been generated using a single sequencing platform. Class I and class II HLA loci were covered by the typing at four-digit resolution. Using immunosequencing, the study profiled T cell repertoires from 550 to 750 subjects and related those repertoires to cytomegalovirus serostatus. The number of donors typed differed by locus, with about 629-630 for A, B, C, DRB1 and DQB1, about 500 for DQA1, approximately 580 for DPA1, and about 450 for DPB1. A handful of DR-DQ haplotypes were handled as single units for association and clustering because linkage in the cohort was strong. In the later analysis, no new phenotypic data were used to find candidate immune exposures; instead, reliance was placed on TCR beta sequences and their occurrence across donors. Donor age, sex, ethnicity and CMV serostatus were compiled together with the repertoire data. A later analysis re-examined previously published TCR beta repertoires from several hundred donors and added high-resolution HLA genotyping to investigate patterns of TCR occurrence. Among under 450 genotyped donors of the cohort, an average of 235,054 unique TCR beta nucleotide sequences were sequenced per donor, roughly 20% of them non-productive. Among the approximately 420 genotyped donors, approximately 81% belonged to the genetic ancestry cluster associated with self-reported Caucasian donors. An earlier analysis of 587 of the donors used high-throughput TCR beta sequencing to judge whether each TCR beta V gene segment behaved as functional or pseudogenic. Approximately 310 gigabases of sequencing data and roughly 90 million unique TCR sequences were included in an early release covering around 600 HLA-typed donors. To predict cytomegalovirus infection status, the study brought together high-throughput TCR immunosequencing, statistical association of individual TCRs with disease status, and machine learning. A later genetic analysis took genome-wide SNP genotypes for about three fifths of the roughly 670 donors and used that subset as a discovery cohort.

The cohort was made up of around 720 healthy bone marrow donors. At the time of sampling, all cohort members were nominally healthy, though unrecorded immune exposures were likely present. The donor was CMV seronegative and was included in the group of several hundred seronegative cohort members. Every donor gave a peripheral blood sample, and the peripheral blood mononuclear cells from that sample were used for TCR beta sequencing. The Qiagen DNeasy Blood Extraction Kit was used to extract genomic DNA from the blood cell samples. Details on this clone: What this receptor recognizes is not known. Base qualities are not provided; no much larger clone lies one nucleotide away.

Libraries came from the immunoSEQ multiplex PCR assay. A mixture of 60 forward primers for TCR Vbeta segments and 13 reverse primers for TCR Jbeta segments was used in the multiplex PCR. A multiplex PCR assay on genomic DNA amplified the CDR3 region of rearranged TCR beta genes. The Illumina HiSeq System was used to sequence the amplified TCR beta libraries as 87-base-pair reads. From the authors' description of their analysis: Across the roughly 640 repertoires, a later analysis counted tens of millions of unique TCR beta chains, about 10 million of which were shared by at least two donors. To remove PCR and sequencing errors, raw reads were error-corrected and collapsed into unique sequences using a nearest-neighbor algorithm that merged closely related sequences. CDR3 sequences were aligned to IMGT reference sequences to assign V, D and J gene segments. Each retained sequence needed at least a six-nucleotide match to both a V gene segment and a J gene segment. A rearrangement was called productive if the CDR3 had no stop codons and remained in frame with V and J, and every other rearrangement was called non-productive. CDR3 was defined according to IMGT convention as the region running from the second conserved V-encoded cysteine to the conserved J-encoded phenylalanine. In an earlier analysis of more than 550 of the donors, sequences lacking an unambiguous match to a single V gene segment were excluded. In an earlier analysis of some 590 of the donors, V segments were called functional above 56.7% productive rearrangements and were called segregating when the between-donor standard deviation exceeded 5%. A statistical classification framework was built for diagnosing cytomegalovirus status from the catalog of TCR beta chain sequences. In a later analysis, V and J genes were assigned by comparing TCR nucleotide sequences against IMGT/GENE-DB human TR gene sequences. The TCRdist pipeline was used in a later analysis to assign CDR3 sequences and most-parsimonious VDJ recombination scenarios. In a later analysis, each TCR beta chain was defined by its CDR3 amino acid sequence together with its V-gene family, and reads lacking a unique V-gene family were excluded. To address suspected cross-contamination and a sequencing artifact, a later analysis removed 450 to 700 highly shared, low-generation-probability nucleotide sequences. In a later analysis, a clonal expansion index for each public chain was calculated from normalized within-repertoire ranks of inferred template counts. Generation probabilities in a later analysis came from a VDJ recombination model fitted to out-of-frame rearrangements, and those results were checked against IGoR. A later analysis scored TCR-TCR, TCR-HLA and TCR-CMV co-occurrence with hypergeometric tests, applying a repertoire-size bias correction to TCR pairs. A later analysis estimated false discovery rates by permuting HLA or CMV assignments 20 times. In a later analysis, co-occurring TCRs were grouped using DBSCAN, with TCRdist sequence similarity added in when clustering inside HLA-allele-positive subsets. Repertoires with fewer than 30,000 or more than 120,000 public chains, plus five repertoires with anomalous nucleotide sharing, were excluded from co-occurrence clustering. TCRdb provides this immuneACCESS table in a form limited to in-frame rearrangements. Some clones are lacking; in checked studies, under half of them reflect an unresolved V gene, and why the rest are absent is not known. Clone size and V and J calls were adopted from that table, with D and trimming inferred from the DNA. The sample contains more than 95,000 clones, about two thirds of them found a single time. The ten largest clones capture less than 5% of the sample.

CDR1 and CDR2, looked up from the germline V gene, are SGHTA and FQGNSA. V drops 5 bases and J drops 3 bases, leaving 10 bases in between. The CDR3 runs 13 amino acids, cysteine and phenylalanine included. The CDR3 DNA has 39 bases and is translated from base 1. The research as a whole found: Strong co-occurrence of HLA alleles, especially DR and DQ, made assigning TCR associations to individual alleles difficult. Most TCR sequences were observed very rarely across donors, whereas some public TCRs were present in many individuals. Specific HLA alleles were associated with over 15,000 TCR beta sequences at a false discovery rate of 0.05 in a later analysis. A few of the identified cytomegalovirus-associated TCR beta chains were confirmed in vitro to be specific for cytomegalovirus antigens. It was suggested by the authors that the approach could potentially be generalized to other disease states and immunological phenotypes. This cohort had only TCR beta chains sequenced, and the lack of alpha or paired-chain data limited which features could be detected. Most CMV-associated TCR beta chains appeared to be HLA-restricted in a later analysis, and the HLA associations seemed to be driven largely by CMV exposure. Correlated functional status among segregating V segments might be attributable to linkage disequilibrium, but an unknown experimental factor could not be ruled out. The sequencing pipeline was judged likely to have produced a cluster of highly shared sequence variants as a technical artifact. Roughly uniform sequencing depth across donors was assumed in presence/absence analyses, although this assumption may not hold. In an earlier analysis of fewer than 750 of the donors, most TCR beta V segments were observed in productive rearrangements about 90% or about 30% of the time, broadly matching IMGT annotations. A later analysis found that TCR association rates varied across HLA loci, with DRB1 alleles showing the most associated TCRs and HLA-C alleles the fewest. Because counts were too low, roughly 18 rarely observed V segments, including chromosome 9 orphons, were left out of the earlier analysis of about 620 of the donors. Because the 87-base-pair reads could not distinguish some IMGT-functional V segments, including TRBV6-2 and TRBV6-3, those segments were excluded. In both the original and validation cohorts, the classifier was reported to diagnose cytomegalovirus status with high specificity and sensitivity. Because HLA typing was unavailable for some donors at each locus, only the typed subset was used in association tests. A total of 150 or so TCR beta chains were listed by the study as associated with cytomegalovirus. A later analysis reported that several top co-occurrence clusters appeared linked to parvovirus B19, influenza, CMV and Epstein-Barr virus. A further reported finding was that TCR beta sequences accurately predicted the HLA-A and HLA-B alleles for most subjects in the first cohort. Compared with equally common non-associated chains, HLA-associated TCR beta chains in a later analysis were more clonally expanded and had lower generation probabilities. A later genetic analysis associated a missense DCLRE1C variant with V-gene and J-gene trimming of TCR beta chains, and an independent cohort replicated the association. In a later genetic analysis, fewer N-insertions in productive TCRs were reported among donors in an Asian-associated ancestry cluster than the 666-donor mean. The only immune exposure information available for the cohort was CMV serostatus.

The sequence links TRBV7-2 to TRBJ1-1; too little of a D gene remains to name it. The sequence was collected from a man younger than 45 in good health and CMV-seronegative. The sample consisted of PBMCs. The bases read TGTGCCAGCAGCCCCTCGGTGTACACTGAAGCTTTCTTT. The resulting protein is CASSPSVYTEAFF.